One and the same sample provided the 27 T cell receptor beta chains below, sequenced in a study of blood T cell repertoires in COVID-19. Clones were read by immunoSEQ multiplex PCR, and TCRdb kept only the in-frame ones, dropping some. Here the sample spans about 50,000 clones, 81% being singletons. Sequenced: peripheral blood. The origin of the receptors is an elderly woman with COVID-19, enrolled during active disease.

This clone was counted a single time. The chain combines TRBV7-2 with TRBJ2-7; D is ambiguous. CDR1 is SGHTA and CDR2 is FQGNSA in the germline V gene. This CDR3 contains 12 residues. Between the trimmed V and J ends, which lost 0 bases and 4 bases, there was a span of 4 bases. DNA of the CDR3: TGTGCCAGCAGCTTAGCGCAGTACGAGCAGTACTTC. This sequence encodes CASSLAQYEQYF. Complete variable domain (other parts from reference TRBV7-2 and TRBJ2-7): GAGVSQSPSNKVTEKGKDVELRCDPISGHTALYWYRQSLGQGLEFLIYFQGNSAPDKSGLPSDRFSAERTGGSVSTLTIQRTQQEDSAVYLCASSLAQYEQYFGPGTRLTVT.

The chain employs TRBV6-5 and TRBJ1-3; D is unresolved. This CDR3 is 15 amino acids long. Germline V gene data show CDR1 as MNHEY and CDR2 as SVGAGI. Trimming shortened V by 0 bases and J by 3 bases, and 9 bases separated the two germline ends. The CDR3 DNA is TGTGCCAGCAGTTACTCCGCAGGTTTTGGAAACACCATATATTTT. Its protein product is CASSYSAGFGNTIYF.

The chain has TRBV7-3 and TRBJ2-3; 7 bases are shared with TRBD2. Germline CDR1 reads SGHTA; CDR2 reads FQGTGA. With V trimmed by 3 bases and J by 3 bases, 3 bases remained unmatched. The CDR3 runs to 14 residues. CDR3 residues: CASSFGLVTDTQYF. The DNA for the CDR3 is TGTGCCAGCAGCTTCGGACTAGTAACAGATACGCAGTATTTT.

The rearrangement links TRBV19 to TRBJ1-1; possibly TRBD1 for D (6 bases). Germline lookup yields CDR1 LNHDA and CDR2 SQIVND (reference sequence). There are 18 residues in the CDR3. The germline V and J ends were trimmed by 4 bases and 4 bases, with 25 bases remaining between them. This chain's CDR3 is CASSNPRGARGGGTEAFF. The CDR3 region has the DNA TGTGCCAGTAGTAACCCGCGGGGGGCGCGGGGTGGTGGCACTGAAGCTTTCTTT.

The chain is built from TRBV28 and TRBJ2-7; maybe TRBD2 (6 bases). The germline V gene encodes CDR1 MDHEN and CDR2 SYDVKM. The V end was cut by 7 bases, the J end by 0 bases, with 16 bases between. This CDR3 has 15 residues. The CDR3, as DNA: TGTGCCAGCACCCTTGGGGCTAGCGACTCCTACGAGCAGTACTTC. Its protein product is CASTLGASDSYEQYF.

The chain is built from TRBV6-5 and TRBJ2-3; 7 bases fit TRBD1. Germline-derived CDR1 and CDR2 are MNHEY and SVGAGI. The CDR3 length is 14 residues. V trimming: 6 bases; J trimming: 1 base; junction bases outside the gene matches: 4. CDR3 nucleotides: TGTGCCAGCAGGACAGGGTCGGGCACAGATACGCAGTATTTT. Translating gives CASRTGSGTDTQYF.

CDR3 coding DNA: TGTGCCAGCAGTTTAAGTCAGGGTGGTTACCAAGAGACCCAGTACTTC. Amino acid sequence: CASSLSQGGYQETQYF. The V call is TRBV28, the J call TRBJ2-5; a weak D match, TRBD1 (5 bases). V shed 2 bases and J shed 0 bases, with 13 bases lying between them. Germline CDR1 and CDR2: MDHEN and SYDVKM. The CDR3 spans 16 residues.

The chain recombines TRBV10-3 with TRBJ2-5, with 12 bases matching TRBD2. Germline-derived CDR1 and CDR2 are ENHRY and SYGVKD. After removal of 4 bases from V and 1 base from J, the junction contained 4 bases not matched to a gene. This CDR3 is built from 16 residues. CDR3 loop: CAISGTSGAIQETQYF. In DNA, the CDR3 is TGTGCCATCAGTGGGACTAGCGGGGCGATCCAAGAGACCCAGTACTTC.

The chain carries TRBV27 and TRBJ1-5; 9 bases map to TRBD1. V trimming: 5 bases; J trimming: 3 bases; junction bases outside the gene matches: 5. CDR1 and CDR2 (germline): MNHEY, SMNVEV (reference sequence). This CDR3 is built from 15 residues. CDR3 in DNA: TGTGCCAGCAGTCCAGGGACAGGGTACAATCAGCCCCAGCATTTT. This sequence encodes CASSPGTGYNQPQHF.

This clone was counted a few times. The rearrangement uses TRBV7-3 and TRBJ2-3, with TRBD2 matching over 13 bases. This CDR3 has 16 amino acids. The germline V gene has CDR1 SGHTA and CDR2 FQGTGA. V shed 5 bases and J 4 bases; nucleotides not matched to a gene: 6. Here the CDR3 DNA reads TGTGCCAGCAGCGCCGGACTAGCGGGAGCCGCAGATACGCAGTATTTT. Protein product: CASSAGLAGAADTQYF.

The chain recombines TRBV2 with TRBJ2-2, with 9 bases aligning to TRBD1. Germline CDR1 reads SNHLY; CDR2 reads FYNNEI. The CDR3 totals 16 residues. V lost 5 bases to trimming and J lost 5 bases; unmatched junction nucleotides: 9. This chain's CDR3 is CASSITGGAATGELFF. The CDR3 bases are TGTGCCAGCAGTATAACAGGGGGCGCGGCGACCGGGGAGCTGTTTTTT.

The gene calls are TRBV4-1 and TRBJ1-4, with 12 bases lining up with TRBD1. Germline trimming cut 5 bases from V and 5 bases from J; bases unmatched to any gene: 6. The CDR3 has 16 amino acids. CDR1 and CDR2 (germline): MGHRA, YSYEKL. CDR3 DNA sequence: TGCGCCAGCAGCACGGGACAGGGGGCGGGGAATGAAAAACTGTTTTTT. Protein: CASSTGQGAGNEKLFF.

This clone has a handful of counts. This sequence joins TRBV4-1 and TRBJ2-1; 12 bases map to TRBD2. The CDR3 contains 19 residues. Germline V gene sequence: CDR1 MGHRA, CDR2 YSYEKL. Trimming took 0 bases from V and 6 from J; bases not matched to a gene: 12. The CDR3 region has the DNA TGCGCCAGCAGCCAAGATCGGGCTAGCGGGAGGGCATCATTCAATGAGCAGTTCTTC. Translating it yields CASSQDRASGRASFNEQFF.

V gene TRBV28 combines with J gene TRBJ2-5, with D maybe TRBD2 (6 bases). V lost 3 bases and J 5 bases, leaving 10 bases between the germline ends. This CDR3 is built from 13 residues. Germline CDR1 is MDHEN and CDR2 is SYDVKM. CDR3 nucleotide sequence: TGTGCCAGCAGTTTCGGGGGAAGGGAGACCCAGTACTTC. Its protein is CASSFGGRETQYF.

The V call is TRBV4-2, the J call TRBJ2-5, with 7 bases matching TRBD2. This CDR3 comprises 15 residues. The J segment lost 7 bases and the V segment lost 2 bases, leaving 10 bases of the junction unmatched. The germline gives CDR1 LGHNA, CDR2 YNFKEQ. The CDR3 reads CASSQILASSSTQYF. CDR3 DNA: TGTGCCAGCAGCCAAATACTAGCGTCCTCGTCGACCCAGTACTTC.

This clone was recorded a few times. This sequence joins TRBV19 and TRBJ1-1, with 8 bases identical to TRBD1. From germline, CDR1 is LNHDA and CDR2 SQIVND (reference sequence). The CDR3 has 15 amino acids. With 5 bases clipped from V and 0 bases from J, the junction kept 5 bases outside the gene matches. This CDR3 is CASSSQGAMNTEAFF. CDR3 coding DNA: TGTGCCAGTAGTTCCCAGGGGGCTATGAACACTGAAGCTTTCTTT.

V and J are TRBV2 and TRBJ2-5; 8 bases fit TRBD2. V lost 6 bases to trimming and J lost 10 bases; unmatched junction nucleotides: 10. This CDR3 region has 13 residues. The germline gives CDR1 SNHLY, CDR2 FYNNEI. The chain's CDR3 is CASRTLAAGGQYF. The DNA for the CDR3 is TGTGCCAGCAGGACTTTAGCGGCGGGGGGCCAGTACTTC.

The rearrangement links TRBV6-5 to TRBJ1-2, with 8 positions matching TRBD1. In germline, CDR1 is MNHEY, CDR2 SVGAGI. V trimming: 0 bases; J trimming: 8 bases; junction bases outside the gene matches: 5. The CDR3 extends over 14 amino acids. The CDR3 DNA sequence: TGTGCCAGCAGTTACTCCCGGGACAGGACGGGCTACACCTTC. Amino acid sequence: CASSYSRDRTGYTF.

This chain connects TRBV25-1 to TRBJ1-1; D call uncertain. The CDR3 contains 13 residues. Trimming removed 7 bases at V and 4 bases at J, with 13 bases between. Germline CDR1 and CDR2: MGHDK and SYGVNS. The CDR3, as DNA: TGTGCCAGCACCCCACTATTGTCCACTGAAGCTTTCTTT. This translates into CASTPLLSTEAFF. Full variable domain (rest looked up from reference TRBV25-1 and TRBJ1-1): EADIYQTPRYLVIGTGKKITLECSQTMGHDKMYWYQQDPGMELHLIHYSYGVNSTEKGDLSSESTVSRIRTEHFPLTLESARPSHTSQYLCASTPLLSTEAFFGQGTRLTVV.

The table lists this clone with a few counts. CDR3 sequence reads: CASSLGASGTYEQYF. The CDR3 region has the DNA TGCGCCAGCAGCCTAGGGGCTAGCGGGACCTACGAGCAGTACTTC. The V gene is TRBV4-1, the J gene TRBJ2-7, with TRBD2 identical over 9 bases. Germline-derived CDR1 and CDR2 are MGHRA and YSYEKL. Trimming at V came to 4 bases and at J to 2 bases, leaving 6 bases not matched to a gene. The CDR3 spans 15 residues.

The chain employs TRBV7-2 and TRBJ1-3; D ambiguous. CDR3 length: 12 residues. Trimming took 3 bases from V and 2 from J, leaving 2 bases between them. Germline-derived CDR1 and CDR2 are SGHTA and FQGNSA. CDR3 nucleotide sequence: TGTGCCAGCAGCTTCGCTGGAAACACCATATATTTT. Translated, it gives CASSFAGNTIYF.

The chain is built from TRBV25-1 and TRBJ2-2; D unresolved. CDR1 MGHDK and CDR2 SYGVNS come from the germline V gene. This CDR3 has 15 residues. Trimming removed 7 bases at V and 4 bases at J, with 16 bases between. CDR3 region: CASTPSRGTTGELFF. CDR3 coding DNA: TGTGCCAGCACCCCGTCAAGAGGAACCACCGGGGAGCTGTTTTTT.

The chain employs TRBV30 and TRBJ2-1; 12 bases are shared with TRBD2. The trim removed 7 bases at V and 7 bases at J, leaving 14 bases unmatched. The CDR3 covers 16 residues. Germline CDR1 is GTSNPN and CDR2 is SVGIG (reference sequence). DNA of the CDR3: TGTGCCTTCACGCCGAGGGGACTAGCGGGTGGGAATGAGCAGTTCTTC. Its translation: CAFTPRGLAGGNEQFF.

The V and J genes are TRBV6-2 or TRBV6-3 and TRBJ2-3; D may be TRBD2 (7 bases). V was pared by 1 base and J by 6 bases, with 20 bases between. The CDR3 has 17 residues. The germline V gene has CDR1 MNHEY and CDR2 SVGEGT. CDR3 DNA: TGTGCCAGCAGTTACTTCGGGCTTGCGGGGGCGGCCGATACGCAGTATTTT. As protein: CASSYFGLAGAADTQYF.

The genes are TRBV30 and TRBJ1-4; D not resolved. With 1 base removed from V and 5 bases from J, the gap between germline ends came to 8 bases. Germline CDR1 GTSNPN, CDR2 SVGIG (reference sequence). The CDR3 has 13 amino acids. CDR3 protein: CAWSAGENEKLFF. The CDR3 DNA is TGTGCCTGGAGTGCCGGGGAGAATGAAAAACTGTTTTTT.

V usage is TRBV28 and J usage is TRBJ2-7; D is perhaps TRBD1 (6 bases). This CDR3 has 14 amino acids. Germline loops: CDR1 MDHEN, CDR2 SYDVKM. Trimming pared 6 bases from V and 2 bases from J, leaving 14 bases between. CDR3 nucleotides: TGTGCCAGCAGGCCGACAGGCATTACCTACGAGCAGTACTTC. Amino acids: CASRPTGITYEQYF.

The V and J genes are TRBV10-3 and TRBJ1-2, with 10 bases fitting TRBD1. Germline loops: CDR1 ENHRY, CDR2 SYGVKD. The V segment lost 2 bases and the J segment 7 bases; nucleotides outside the gene matches: 7. The CDR3 spans 15 residues. DNA of the CDR3: TGTGCCATCAGTGAGAAGGGACAGGGGATTGGTGGCTACACCTTC. Protein: CAISEKGQGIGGYTF.